This T cell receptor (beta chain) was captured by sequencing in a study of human T cells and chemical hapten exposure. Across the study: There were per-sample TCR yield variations, arising mainly from small pooled library volume differences.

Time point defined: healthy volunteer bleed at 2 weeks. It was unfractionated whole blood from which total RNA was extracted. This CDR3 has 15 amino acids. The V gene end was trimmed by 2 bases and the J gene end by 2 bases; junction bases not matched to a gene: 5. Germline V gives CDR1 SGDLS, CDR2 YYNGEE. TCRdb recomputed calls from the RACE reads with MiXCR, one row per CDR3 protein. The sample has around 130,000 distinct CDR3 sequences, around 8.3% seen once. There are a few counts of this clonotype. The chain has TRBV9 and TRBJ1-1; 8 nucleotides match TRBD1. Specimen: whole blood. This TCR derives from a male donor in good health. Some clones in this sample may be carry-over from other donors' samples. The CDR3 region has the DNA TGTGCCAGCAGCGTTCAGGGGGCCCCAAACACTGAAGCTTTCTTT. The encoded protein is CASSVQGAPNTEAFF.